What follows is one T cell receptor beta chain and its context. What it binds is not known. These data originate in a study of cytomegalovirus exposure and HLA in healthy donors. Study-level results: Upon later analysis, HLA-associated TCR beta chains proved more clonally expanded than other, equally common chains. The classifier, whose performance was assessed in both the original and validation cohorts, reportedly diagnosed cytomegalovirus status with high specificity and sensitivity. Highly shared variants forming one cluster were likely a sequencing artifact.

Vbeta (60) and Jbeta (13) primers were used in the PCR. Some clones are missing from TCRdb's copy, which holds only in-frame ones; the method was immunoSEQ multiplex PCR. The sample contains about 160,000 clones, around 75% of which appear only once. The CDR3 is made up of 14 amino acids. Trimming shortened V by 2 bases and J by 4 bases, and 12 bases separated the two germline ends. CDR1 and CDR2 (germline): SGHDT, YYEEEE. The study sampled nominally healthy donors, though unrecorded immune exposures were likely. The sample consisted of PBMCs. This clonotype was obtained from a human donor in good health. The chain is built from TRBV5-6 and TRBJ1-1; D remains unclear. This CDR3 reads CASSLWRFVTEAFF. Here the CDR3 DNA reads TGTGCCAGCAGCTTATGGAGGTTTGTCACTGAAGCTTTCTTT.